This T cell receptor beta chain emerged from a study of response to subunit inactivated influenza vaccine. Study results and limitations: The authors suggested that few new T cells are recruited per seasonal influenza vaccination.

V lost 0 bases, J lost 8 bases, and 13 bases lay in between. Looked up from germline, CDR1 is DFQATT and CDR2 is SNEGSKA (reference sequence). The CDR3 has 13 amino acids. A few counts support this clonotype. What it binds is not known. TCRdb analysed the RT-PCR reads with MiXCR anew, one entry per CDR3 protein. The sample carries more than 700,000 distinct CDR3 sequences, over 20% recorded once. Sequences were derived from PBMCs from blood, sampled 4 to 6 days after vaccination. The chain has TRBV20-1 and TRBJ1-2; possibly TRBD1 for D (5 bases). This clonotype was obtained from a man between 50 and 59 years old who received an inactivated influenza vaccine. CDR3 protein: CSARDRGGVGYTF. The CDR3 nucleotides are TGCAGTGCTAGAGATCGTGGGGGGGTAGGCTACACCTTC.